The 20 T cell receptor beta chains listed next were all sequenced from one sample in a study of cytomegalovirus exposure and HLA in healthy donors. PCR involved 60 Vbeta and 13 Jbeta primers. Repertoires were generated with immunoSEQ multiplex PCR, while TCRdb's copy carries only in-frame clones and drops some. The data hold about 130,000 clones, with 66% observed a single time. Sequenced material: PBMCs. The receptors here all came from a human donor in good health.

The chain joins TRBV9 to TRBJ2-1, with 14 bases lining up with TRBD2. The CDR3 sequence is 16 residues long. Germline CDR1 reads SGDLS; CDR2 reads YYNGEE. The junction had 7 bases not matched to a gene; V was cut back by 4 bases and J by 7 bases. The CDR3 region is CASSQGTSGRWNEQFF. The CDR3 bases are TGTGCCAGCAGCCAGGGGACTAGCGGGAGATGGAATGAGCAGTTCTTC.

The rearrangement uses TRBV6-1 and TRBJ2-7; D is undetermined. The CDR3 runs 13 residues. CDR1 is MNHNS and CDR2 is SASEGT in the germline V gene. V was clipped by 1 base and J by 4 bases, with 8 bases between them. CDR3 protein: CASSEVSGYEQYF. The CDR3 nucleotides are TGTGCCAGCAGTGAAGTGTCGGGTTACGAGCAGTACTTC.

This chain's CDR3 is CASSPGAVITPGELFF. The CDR3 region has the DNA TGTGCCAGCAGCCCTGGGGCGGTTATAACGCCCGGGGAGCTGTTTTTT. The chain employs TRBV7-2 and TRBJ2-2, with D possibly matching TRBD1 (5 bases). CDR3 length: 16 residues. V was shortened by 5 bases and J by 6 bases, with 19 bases between the two germline ends. Germline assignment: CDR1 SGHTA and CDR2 FQGNSA.

This clone was detected once. The chain has TRBV9 and TRBJ2-5; D might be TRBD1 (5 bases). This CDR3 is built from 15 residues. Germline assignment: CDR1 SGDLS and CDR2 YYNGEE. Trimming removed 0 bases from V and 1 base from J, with 10 bases in between. CDR3 DNA: TGTGCCAGCAGCGTAGGGGGCGGCTCCCAAGAGACCCAGTACTTC. As protein: CASSVGGGSQETQYF. The full variable domain, its missing parts supplied by reference TRBV9 and TRBJ2-5, is DSGVTQTPKHLITATGQRVTLRCSPRSGDLSVYWYQQSLDQGLQFLIQYYNGEERAKGNILERFSAQQFPDLHSELNLSSLELGDSALYFCASSVGGGSQETQYFGPGTRLLVL.

This clone was found a few times. The CDR3 sequence: CASSIQGKDGNQPQHF. As DNA, the CDR3 is TGTGCCAGCAGCATACAGGGGAAGGACGGCAATCAGCCCCAGCATTTT. The chain carries TRBV5-4 and TRBJ1-5, with TRBD1 matching over 7 bases. There are 16 residues in the CDR3. The V segment lost 4 bases and the J segment 2 bases; nucleotides outside the gene matches: 9. The germline CDR1 and CDR2 sequences are SGHNT and YYREEE (reference sequence).

The count of this clone is one. The chain couples TRBV2 to TRBJ2-7, with TRBD1 matching 9 bases. Germline lookup yields CDR1 SNHLY and CDR2 FYNNEI. The ends lost 7 bases at V and 4 bases at J; junction bases unmatched: 5. CDR3 length: 13 amino acids. CDR3 nucleotides: TGTGCCAGCAATACAGGGGGCAGGTACGAGCAGTACTTC. Translated, it gives CASNTGGRYEQYF.

This rearrangement joins TRBV7-8 to TRBJ1-1; TRBD1 aligns across 7 bases. Losses at the gene ends were 3 bases for V and 7 bases for J; bases not matched to a gene: 11. The CDR3 is 15 residues long. The germline CDR1 and CDR2 sequences are SGHVS and FQNEAQ. CDR3 DNA sequence: TGTGCCAGCAGCTTCCTGCAGGGGGGCGTAGTTGAAGCTTTCTTT. This codes for CASSFLQGGVVEAFF.

The chain is built from TRBV28 and TRBJ2-7; 8 bases fit TRBD1. This CDR3 comprises 14 residues. Germline trimming cut 4 bases from V and 6 bases from J; bases unmatched to any gene: 8. Germline V gene lookup returns CDR1 MDHEN and CDR2 SYDVKM. In DNA, the CDR3 is TGTGCCAGCAGTTACCTCGGGACAGGAGGCGAGCAGTACTTC. Translating gives CASSYLGTGGEQYF.

V gene TRBV6-6 combines with J gene TRBJ2-5; 7 nucleotides line up with TRBD1. The J call is in doubt because the DNA end fits TRBJ2-7 better. Looked up from germline, CDR1 is MNHNY and CDR2 is SVGAGI (reference sequence). The CDR3 has 16 residues. The CDR3 coding sequence is TGTGCCAGCAGTTCTCCCGGGACAGCCATAAACTACGAGCAGTACTTC. This encodes CASSSPGTAINYEQYF.

J is TRBJ2-7 and V is TRBV28, with a tentative D call TRBD2 (6 bases). CDR1 and CDR2 from the germline V gene are MDHEN and SYDVKM. Between the trimmed V and J ends, which lost 4 bases and 2 bases, there was a span of 9 bases. The CDR3 length is 13 residues. CDR3 residues: CASSWGTPYEQYF. CDR3 DNA: TGTGCCAGCAGTTGGGGGACTCCCTACGAGCAGTACTTC.

The rearrangement links TRBV5-1 to TRBJ2-2; 14 nucleotides agree with TRBD2. Unmatched junction bases numbered 2, after V lost 0 bases and J lost 4 bases. Looked up from germline, CDR1 is SGHRS and CDR2 is YFSETQ. This CDR3 is built from 17 residues. The CDR3 nucleotides are TGCGCCAGCAGCTTGGAGGGGACTAGCGGGAGCACCGGGGAGCTGTTTTTT. Translating it yields CASSLEGTSGSTGELFF.

This clone was recorded once. This chain connects TRBV2 to TRBJ1-1; perhaps TRBD1 as D (6 bases). Trimming stripped 1 base from V and 6 bases from J, with 9 bases between. This CDR3 is 13 amino acids long. CDR1 and CDR2 from the germline V gene are SNHLY and FYNNEI. The CDR3 nucleotides read TGTGCCAGCAGTGAAGGGGGACATGCTGAAGCTTTCTTT. Amino acids: CASSEGGHAEAFF.

The chain employs TRBV5-4 and TRBJ2-2; D perhaps matches TRBD2 (7 bases). Trimming stripped 3 bases from V and 2 bases from J, with 14 bases between. The CDR3 loop spans 16 amino acids. From germline, CDR1 is SGHNT and CDR2 YYREEE (reference sequence). CDR3 in DNA: TGTGCCAGCAGCTGGGGGGGCGGTCTCAACACCGGGGAGCTGTTTTTT. Translation gives CASSWGGGLNTGELFF.

The chain has TRBV5-1 and TRBJ1-2; a possible D gene is TRBD1 (6 bases). This CDR3 is built from 14 residues. Germline V CDR1 and CDR2: SGHRS, YFSETQ. The V gene lost 6 bases and the J gene lost 8 bases, with 20 bases spanning the gap. Here the CDR3 reads CASTNLTPRGGYTF. In nucleotides, the CDR3 is TGCGCCAGCACTAACTTAACCCCCAGGGGCGGCTACACCTTC.

This chain links TRBV7-8 with TRBJ2-7; D is perhaps TRBD1 (5 bases). The germline gives CDR1 SGHVS, CDR2 FQNEAQ. This CDR3 comprises 15 residues. The ends were cut back, 5 bases at V and 0 bases at J, with 14 bases in the middle. CDR3 in amino acids: CASSQARTLSYEQYF. DNA of the CDR3: TGTGCCAGCAGCCAGGCCAGGACACTCTCCTACGAGCAGTACTTC.

CDR3 DNA sequence: TGTGCCAGCAGTTACACTGACAGGTTGTATGGCTACACCTTC. Amino acid sequence: CASSYTDRLYGYTF. The chain is built from TRBV6-5 and TRBJ1-2; TRBD1 is a possible D gene (6 bases). CDR3 length: 14 residues. CDR1 and CDR2 from the germline V gene are MNHEY and SVGAGI. Trimming removed 2 bases from V and 5 bases from J, with 12 bases in between.

This chain links TRBV7-6 with TRBJ2-1; 7 positions match TRBD1. With 4 bases clipped from V and 8 bases from J, the junction kept 11 bases outside the gene matches. The CDR3 is 15 amino acids. Germline-derived CDR1 and CDR2 are SGHVS and FNYEAQ. The CDR3 nucleotides read TGTGCCAGCAGCTCTCCATACAGGGGTAGTGATGAGCAGTTCTTC. Protein product: CASSSPYRGSDEQFF.

V usage is TRBV5-1 and J usage is TRBJ2-7, with 7 positions matching TRBD1. The J segment lost 4 bases and the V segment lost 3 bases, leaving 16 bases of the junction unmatched. This CDR3 is 17 amino acids long. From germline, CDR1 is SGHRS and CDR2 YFSETQ. CDR3 in amino acids: CASSSPTGAVGRYEQYF. The DNA for the CDR3 is TGCGCCAGCAGCTCGCCTACAGGGGCGGTCGGTCGGTACGAGCAGTACTTC.

The V and J genes are TRBV6-6 and TRBJ1-2, with 10 bases fitting TRBD1. The J segment lost 7 bases and the V segment lost 10 bases, leaving 6 bases of the junction unmatched. Looked up from germline, CDR1 is MNHNY and CDR2 is SVGAGI (reference sequence). The CDR3 covers 12 residues. This CDR3 is CATRQGAGGYTF. DNA of the CDR3: TGTGCCACCCGACAGGGGGCCGGTGGCTACACCTTC.

The chain has TRBV4-2 and TRBJ2-7, with a weak D call TRBD2 (5 bases). With 1 base removed from V and 7 bases from J, the gap between germline ends came to 20 bases. The V gene's germline CDR1 is LGHNA and CDR2 YNFKEQ. The CDR3 consists of 16 residues. DNA for the CDR3: TGTGCCAGCAGCCAAGGGTTGCGAGAACAGCGGTGGGAGCAGTACTTC. Translation gives CASSQGLREQRWEQYF.